Listed here are 22 T cell receptor beta chains from one sample, sequenced in a study of T cells in Graves' hyperthyroidism and ophthalmopathy. RNA transcripts yielded amplified TCR beta CDR3 regions. The TCR CDR3 first-round RT-PCR relied on the HTBI primer set. TCRdb used MiXCR to reprocess the multiplex PCR reads, holding one entry per CDR3 protein. Among about 500,000 distinct CDR3 sequences listed, 46% were seen once. Sequenced material: peripheral blood or thyroid tissue (not recorded which). The origin of the receptors is an adult woman with Graves' disease, either hyperthyroidism or ophthalmopathy (not recorded which).

This clonotype was detected only once. One end of the junction fails to match germline, which may point to a read error. The V call is TRBV10-3, the J call TRBJ1-2, with D hard to call. The CDR3 is 16 residues long. The V gene's germline CDR1 is ENHRY and CDR2 SYGVKD. CDR3 amino acids: CASSEVITVWTYGYTF. The CDR3 nucleotides are TGTGCCAGCAGTGAAGTCATTACAGTTTGGACCTATGGCTACACCTTC.

This clonotype was observed at least ten times. The V and J genes are TRBV5-1 and TRBJ2-2; TRBD2 matches 10 bases. V shed 0 bases, J shed 6 bases, and the junction held 5 bases outside the gene matches. The germline V gene has CDR1 SGHRS and CDR2 YFSETQ. The CDR3 has 16 amino acids. The CDR3 region has the DNA TGCGCCAGCAGCTTGGTAGCTAGCGGGAGACCCGGGGAGCTGTTTTTT. As protein: CASSLVASGRPGELFF.

This chain uses TRBV20-1 with TRBJ2-7, with D possibly TRBD2 on 6 matching bases. The V gene's germline CDR1 is DFQATT and CDR2 SNEGSKA (reference sequence). V was shortened by 3 bases and J by 6 bases, with 9 bases between the two germline ends. CDR3 length: 11 amino acids. CDR3 DNA sequence: TGCAGTGCTAGGCGGGGCCTCGAGCAGTACTTC. Translating it yields CSARRGLEQYF.

The rearrangement uses TRBV5-4 and TRBJ1-5, with D unclear. The CDR3 length is 16 residues. Per the germline V gene, CDR1 is SGHNT and CDR2 is YYREEE (reference sequence). V lost 5 bases, J lost 1 base, and 16 bases lay in between. The CDR3 is CASRDTEGISNQPQHF. The CDR3 DNA reads as TGTGCCAGCAGAGACACCGAAGGAATAAGCAATCAGCCCCAGCATTTT.

The chain carries TRBV20-1 and TRBJ2-5, with 12 bases that match TRBD2. The germline CDR1 and CDR2 sequences are DFQATT and SNEGSKA (reference sequence). This CDR3 region has 15 residues. V lost 1 base to trimming and J lost 3 bases; unmatched junction nucleotides: 3. The CDR3 is CSARVRLAGEETQYF. The CDR3 coding sequence is TGCAGTGCTAGAGTCCGACTAGCGGGAGAAGAGACCCAGTACTTC.

V and J are TRBV9 and TRBJ1-1, with D possibly TRBD1 on 6 matching bases. The V and J ends lost 1 base and 4 bases respectively, with 14 bases between them. The CDR3 is made up of 15 amino acids. Germline CDR1 and CDR2: SGDLS and YYNGEE. As DNA, the CDR3 is TGTGCCAGCAGCGTAACGGGGAGGGGGAGCACTGAAGCTTTCTTT. This encodes CASSVTGRGSTEAFF.

The chain is built from TRBV29-1 and TRBJ1-1; no clear D. Germline CDR1 SQVTM, CDR2 ANQGSEA. The length of the CDR3 is 13 residues. Trimming took 3 bases from V and 4 from J, leaving 12 bases between them. The CDR3 region is CSVDRARRTEAFF. CDR3 coding DNA: TGCAGCGTTGATCGAGCAAGGCGCACTGAAGCTTTCTTT.

The gene calls are TRBV10-3 and TRBJ2-7; D is possibly TRBD2 (6 bases). V was pared by 6 bases and J by 6 bases, with 18 bases between. Germline CDR1 is ENHRY and CDR2 is SYGVKD. The CDR3 sequence is 14 residues long. CDR3 residues: CAIRRYEGRSEQYF. CDR3 nucleotides: TGTGCCATCAGGAGGTATGAGGGGAGGAGCGAGCAGTACTTC.

This clonotype was counted many times. This chain connects TRBV5-1 to TRBJ2-2; D remains unclear. This CDR3 comprises 14 residues. Per germline, CDR1 SGHRS and CDR2 YFSETQ. Trimming took 0 bases from V and 7 from J, leaving 10 bases between them. CDR3 loop: CASSLGESGGELFF. In DNA, the CDR3 is TGCGCCAGCAGCTTGGGGGAAAGTGGCGGGGAGCTGTTTTTT.

A word on this clonotype: At one end the junction does not follow the germline gene, possibly because of a read error. The genes are TRBV25-1 and TRBJ2-7; tentative D call: TRBD2 (5 bases). Germline loops: CDR1 MGHDK, CDR2 SYGVNS. The CDR3 runs to 14 residues. CDR3 region: CASSEYREAYEQYF. The CDR3 nucleotides are TGCGCCAGCAGTGAATACCGGGAAGCCTACGAGCAGTACTTC.

This clonotype was seen a handful of times. The chain uses TRBV10-3 and TRBJ1-4, with a weak D call TRBD1 (5 bases). The germline V gene has CDR1 ENHRY and CDR2 SYGVKD. The V end lost 0 bases, the J end lost 6 bases, and 17 bases lay between the germline ends. The CDR3 totals 17 residues. For the CDR3, the DNA is TGTGCCATCAGTGAGTCGATTACAGGCGGATCGTATGAAAAACTGTTTTTT. It translates to CAISESITGGSYEKLFF.

This clonotype was detected ten times or more. The chain employs TRBV5-1 and TRBJ2-7, with 8 bases that match TRBD1. The germline V gene encodes CDR1 SGHRS and CDR2 YFSETQ. This CDR3 region has 12 residues. V lost 5 bases, J lost 6 bases, and 4 bases stayed unmatched. The CDR3 spells CASRHGQGEQYF. CDR3 sequence (DNA): TGCGCCAGCAGACACGGACAGGGCGAGCAGTACTTC.

As for this clonotype: The junction departs from the called germline gene at one end, perhaps through a read error. This chain joins TRBV20-1 and TRBJ1-5; TRBD1 aligns across 10 bases. Germline CDR1 is DFQATT and CDR2 is SNEGSKA (reference sequence). The CDR3 is 14 amino acids. CDR3 DNA: TGCAGTACTAGGACGGGACAGGGGAATCAGCCCCAGCATTTT. It yields the protein CSTRTGQGNQPQHF.

A few counts support this clonotype. This rearrangement joins TRBV20-1 to TRBJ1-1; no reliable D call. The CDR3 totals 12 residues. The germline CDR1 and CDR2 sequences are DFQATT and SNEGSKA (reference sequence). V dropped 6 bases and J dropped 7 bases, with 15 bases sitting between them. This chain's CDR3 is CSASWLTNEAFF. The CDR3 nucleotides are TGCAGTGCCTCGTGGCTTACTAATGAAGCTTTCTTT.

This clonotype occurred many times. The chain combines TRBV5-1 with TRBJ1-2; D gene ambiguous. Germline lookup yields CDR1 SGHRS and CDR2 YFSETQ. V lost 0 bases and J 0 bases, leaving 12 bases between the germline ends. This CDR3 has 16 amino acids. The CDR3 region is CASSLASQATNYGYTF. As DNA, the CDR3 is TGCGCCAGCAGCTTGGCCTCCCAGGCAACTAACTATGGCTACACCTTC.

In this sample, this clonotype turned up many times. This chain uses TRBV20-1 with TRBJ1-1, with D maybe TRBD1 (6 bases). In germline, CDR1 is DFQATT, CDR2 SNEGSKA (reference sequence). The CDR3 consists of 15 residues. V shed 0 bases and J shed 2 bases, with 13 bases lying between them. This CDR3 reads CSAREGANPNTEAFF. DNA of the CDR3: TGCAGTGCTAGAGAGGGGGCGAACCCAAACACTGAAGCTTTCTTT.

This clonotype was detected ten times or more. The chain is built from TRBV20-1 and TRBJ1-3; D not certain. The CDR3 contains 12 residues. Trimming took off 2 bases at V and 4 bases at J, with 6 bases between the two ends. CDR1 and CDR2 from the germline V gene are DFQATT and SNEGSKA (reference sequence). CDR3 sequence (DNA): TGCAGTGCTAGAATGGGGGGAAACACCATATATTTT. This translates into CSARMGGNTIYF.

This clonotype was seen many times. The chain couples TRBV20-1 to TRBJ1-5; D gene unclear. Germline-derived CDR1 and CDR2 are DFQATT and SNEGSKA (reference sequence). The CDR3 loop spans 14 amino acids. V lost 3 bases and J lost 2, with 11 bases in between. CDR3: CSARATGGNQPQHF. The CDR3 coding sequence is TGCAGTGCTAGGGCGACGGGCGGCAATCAGCCCCAGCATTTT.

V and J are TRBV20-1 and TRBJ1-6, with D maybe TRBD1 (5 bases). Germline values: CDR1 DFQATT, CDR2 SNEGSKA (reference sequence). There are 14 residues in the CDR3. V was trimmed by 5 bases and J by 13 bases, leaving 21 bases between them. Here the CDR3 DNA reads TGCAGTGCTCCCAGGGTCAATAGCAATCAGCCCCTCCACTTT. Amino acid sequence: CSAPRVNSNQPLHF.

This clonotype has more than one count but fewer than ten. As the CDR3 is not closed by the conserved phenylalanine or tryptophan, this likely results from a read error. The DNA is omitted, as the CDR3 cannot be located on it reliably, and the CDR3 follows TCRdb's listing. The chain combines TRBV14 with TRBJ1-2. The CDR3 sequence runs 9 residues, both termini included. Germline lookup yields CDR1 SGHDN and CDR2 FVKESK. The CDR3: CASSSLDLS.

The chain employs TRBV20-1 and TRBJ1-5, with unresolved D. The J call may be incorrect, as the DNA end agrees better with TRBJ1-6. This CDR3 contains 15 residues. From germline, CDR1 is DFQATT and CDR2 SNEGSKA (reference sequence). CDR3 in amino acids: CSARGGGSSYSPLHF. CDR3 sequence (DNA): TGCAGTGCTAGAGGAGGAGGGAGCTCATATTCACCCCTCCACTTT.

This clonotype was seen at least ten times. The V and J genes are TRBV12-3 or TRBV12-4 and TRBJ1-2, with D unclear. Trimming left V 6 bases short and J 8 bases short, with 25 bases between. The CDR3 totals 16 residues. CDR3 region: CASSPSRRLGGSGYTF. In DNA, the CDR3 is TGTGCCAGCAGCCCCTCTCGGCGTTTGGGAGGAAGCGGCTACACCTTC.